Listed below are T cell receptor beta chains from one sample, sequenced in a study of blood T cell repertoires in COVID-19. Sequencing used immunoSEQ multiplex PCR; TCRdb keeps in-frame clones, though not all of them. The table records approximately 300,000 clones, over 75% of them present only once. The material sequenced was PBMCs or T cells enriched from blood (not recorded which). These receptors were obtained from a woman in her 30s who had recovered from COVID-19. Both conserved end residues are part of each CDR3. The D gene is left open where the match is weak. The size of a clone is reported for some rows only, either as once, few or many, or as a class for expanded clones.

CDR3 length,D gene,clone size,V gene,J gene,CDR3 protein,CDR3 DNA
13,NA,NA,TRBV30,TRBJ2-6,CACESSGANVLTF,TGTGCCTGCGAGAGCTCTGGGGCCAACGTCCTGACTTTC
18,TRBD2,many,TRBV4-1,TRBJ2-5,CASSQINMGLMQQETQYF,TGCGCCAGCAGCCAGATTAATATGGGACTAATGCAGCAAGAGACCCAGTACTTC
11,NA,NA,TRBV2,TRBJ2-5,CASRGQETQYF,TGTGCCAGCAGGGGGCAGGAGACCCAGTACTTC
14,NA,NA,TRBV3-1/TRBV3-2,TRBJ1-2,CASSQAGQYYGYTF,TGTGCCAGCAGTCAAGCCGGACAGTACTATGGCTACACCTTC
17,NA,NA,TRBV11-2,TRBJ2-1,CASSLRGAQSSYNEQFF,TGTGCCAGCAGCTTACGGGGAGCCCAGAGCTCCTACAATGAGCAGTTCTTC
14,NA,NA,TRBV2,TRBJ2-7,CASSEQGTTYEQYF,TGTGCCAGCAGTGAACAGGGGACGACCTACGAGCAGTACTTC
16,NA,NA,TRBV7-9,TRBJ1-1,CASSSPSGFMNTEAFF,TGTGCCAGCAGCTCGCCTTCGGGTTTCATGAACACTGAAGCTTTCTTT
13,NA,NA,TRBV5-4,TRBJ2-3,CASSFFGTDTQYF,TGTGCCAGCAGCTTCTTCGGGACAGATACGCAGTATTTT
10,NA,NA,TRBV19,TRBJ1-5,CASSSGPQHF,TGTGCCAGTAGTTCGGGGCCCCAGCATTTT
13,NA,NA,TRBV9,TRBJ1-3,CASSEIRGGTIYF,TGTGCCAGCAGCGAGATCAGGGGCGGCACCATATATTTT
15,TRBD1,many,TRBV4-2,TRBJ1-2,CASSHRDRANYGYTF,TGTGCCAGCAGCCACCGGGACAGGGCTAACTATGGCTACACCTTC
19,NA,NA,TRBV5-1,TRBJ1-4,CASSFIPATARRSNEKLFF,TGCGCCAGCAGCTTTATCCCCGCGACAGCGAGAAGGTCTAATGAAAAACTGTTTTTT
14,NA,NA,TRBV11-1,TRBJ2-1,CASSPRSYYNEQFF,TGTGCCAGCAGCCCCCGGTCCTACTACAATGAGCAGTTCTTC
14,NA,NA,TRBV7-2,TRBJ1-6,CASSKQGFNSPLHF,TGTGCCAGCAGTAAACAGGGCTTTAATTCACCCCTCCACTTT
11,NA,once,TRBV20-1,TRBJ1-2,CSAPEAWGYTF,TGCAGTGCTCCCGAGGCCTGGGGCTACACCTTC
13,TRBD1,NA,TRBV10-2,TRBJ1-2,CASRRTGSDGYTF,TGCGCCAGCAGGAGGACAGGGAGCGATGGCTACACCTTC
12,NA,NA,TRBV7-8,TRBJ1-2,CASSPLRDGYTF,TGTGCCAGCAGCCCGCTTCGGGATGGCTACACCTTC
16,NA,NA,TRBV3-1/TRBV3-2,TRBJ1-2,CASSQGTLGDFNGYTF,TGTGCCAGCAGCCAAGGGACGTTGGGAGATTTCAATGGCTACACCTTC
15,NA,NA,TRBV27,TRBJ1-1,CASLGLSTVNTEAFF,TGTGCCAGCCTGGGACTCTCGACCGTGAACACTGAAGCTTTCTTT
13,NA,NA,TRBV3-1/TRBV3-2,TRBJ2-1,CASSSIWQGEQFF,TGTGCCAGCAGCTCCATCTGGCAGGGTGAGCAGTTCTTC
16,TRBD1,NA,TRBV13,TRBJ2-5,CASSFLGDRDTGTQYF,TGTGCCAGCAGCTTTCTGGGGGACAGGGACACGGGGACCCAGTACTTC
15,TRBD1,NA,TRBV7-9,TRBJ1-2,CASSLDDRARYGYTF,TGTGCCAGCAGCTTAGACGACAGGGCGCGGTATGGCTACACCTTC
14,NA,NA,TRBV5-1,TRBJ1-1,CASSLAAAGTEAFF,TGCGCCAGCAGCTTGGCGGCGGCGGGCACTGAAGCTTTCTTT
13,TRBD1,once,TRBV27,TRBJ1-1,CASSRDRDTEAFF,TGTGCCAGCAGTCGGGACAGGGACACTGAAGCTTTCTTT
15,TRBD2,NA,TRBV2,TRBJ2-2,CATLAGGQNTGELFF,TGTGCCACCCTCGCGGGGGGCCAAAACACCGGGGAGCTGTTTTTT
17,NA,NA,TRBV7-2,TRBJ2-2,CASSPRGGAYNTGELFF,TGTGCCAGCAGCCCTAGGGGGGGGGCATATAACACCGGGGAGCTGTTTTTT
15,NA,NA,TRBV27,TRBJ1-5,CASSLIRGGGQPQHF,TGTGCCAGCAGTTTAATACGGGGGGGCGGTCAGCCCCAGCATTTT
14,NA,NA,TRBV7-2,TRBJ2-7,CASSLARGAYEQYF,TGTGCCAGCAGCTTAGCCCGGGGAGCCTACGAGCAGTACTTC
15,TRBD1,once,TRBV6-6,TRBJ1-4,CASGRQGATNEKLFF,TGTGCCAGCGGGCGACAGGGAGCAACTAATGAAAAACTGTTTTTT
19,TRBD2,NA,TRBV28,TRBJ2-2,CASSLGMGLAGANTGELFF,TGTGCCAGCAGTTTAGGGATGGGACTAGCGGGGGCGAACACCGGGGAGCTGTTTTTT
15,TRBD2,once,TRBV5-1,TRBJ2-1,CASSGTSGVDNEQFF,TGCGCCAGCAGTGGGACTAGCGGGGTGGACAATGAGCAGTTCTTC
14,TRBD1,NA,TRBV6-2/TRBV6-3,TRBJ1-2,CASSYPGTGYGYTF,TGTGCCAGCAGTTACCCCGGGACAGGCTATGGCTACACCTTC
17,TRBD1,NA,TRBV5-1,TRBJ1-5,CASSTTYGQGSLGPQHF,TGCGCCAGCAGCACAACGTATGGACAGGGGTCCCTAGGGCCCCAGCATTTT
14,NA,NA,TRBV5-1,TRBJ1-5,CASSLTGWGQPQHF,TGCGCCAGCAGCTTGACAGGGTGGGGTCAGCCCCAGCATTTT
14,TRBD1,NA,TRBV24-1,TRBJ2-1,CATSDPGTGNEQFF,TGTGCCACCAGTGATCCTGGGACAGGTAATGAGCAGTTCTTC
15,NA,NA,TRBV3-1/TRBV3-2,TRBJ2-7,CASSHSGQPGDEQYF,TGTGCCAGCAGCCACTCCGGACAGCCGGGTGACGAGCAGTACTTC
14,NA,NA,TRBV27,TRBJ1-1,CASSLSRGWTEAFF,TGTGCCAGCAGTTTATCGCGGGGGTGGACTGAAGCTTTCTTT
15,TRBD1,NA,TRBV15,TRBJ1-2,CATSRRWDRGHGYTF,TGTGCCACCAGCAGACGGTGGGACAGGGGGCATGGCTACACCTTC
13,TRBD2,NA,TRBV11-2,TRBJ2-1,CASSLSGGNEQFF,TGTGCCAGCAGCTTATCGGGGGGTAATGAGCAGTTCTTC
14,TRBD1,few,TRBV11-2,TRBJ1-1,CASSSNRGRTEAFF,TGTGCCAGCAGCTCGAACAGGGGGCGAACTGAAGCTTTCTTT
14,NA,NA,TRBV19,TRBJ1-2,CASSRGGTPYGYTF,TGTGCCAGTAGCCGGGGGGGCACGCCCTATGGCTACACCTTC
13,NA,NA,TRBV5-1,TRBJ2-7,CASSLTGAYEQYF,TGCGCCAGCAGCTTGACCGGGGCCTACGAGCAGTACTTC
14,TRBD1,few,TRBV28,TRBJ1-2,CASSQWTGGDGYTF,TGTGCCAGCAGTCAATGGACAGGCGGAGATGGCTACACCTTC
14,NA,NA,TRBV5-1,TRBJ2-5,CASSLGQPQETQYF,TGCGCCAGCAGCTTGGGACAGCCTCAAGAGACCCAGTACTTC
14,NA,NA,TRBV6-6,TRBJ2-7,CASVNPGESGEQYF,TGTGCCAGCGTTAATCCGGGGGAGTCGGGCGAGCAGTACTTC
16,NA,NA,TRBV20-1,TRBJ1-4,CSASDRGSATNEKLFF,TGCAGTGCTAGTGATAGGGGGAGCGCAACTAATGAAAAACTGTTTTTT
18,TRBD2,NA,TRBV4-1,TRBJ2-3,CASSRGLAGGPLTDTQYF,TGCGCCAGCAGTCGGGGACTAGCGGGGGGGCCTCTCACAGATACGCAGTATTTT
12,NA,NA,TRBV30,TRBJ2-7,CAWSREKYEQYF,TGTGCCTGGAGTCGGGAAAAATACGAGCAGTACTTC
14,NA,NA,TRBV7-9,TRBJ2-5,CASSFGQTQETQYF,TGTGCCAGCAGCTTCGGACAGACCCAAGAGACCCAGTACTTC
14,NA,NA,TRBV28,TRBJ2-7,CASSLGGAGYEQYF,TGTGCCAGCAGTTTAGGCGGGGCGGGCTACGAGCAGTACTTC
14,NA,NA,TRBV2,TRBJ2-2,CASMGREDTGELFF,TGTGCCAGCATGGGCAGGGAAGACACCGGGGAGCTGTTTTTT
16,NA,NA,TRBV7-7,TRBJ2-1,CASSPVRNTRGGEQFF,TGTGCCAGCAGCCCTGTACGAAATACTAGAGGAGGTGAGCAGTTCTTC
13,NA,NA,TRBV10-3,TRBJ1-4,CAISVQGDEKLFF,TGTGCCATCAGTGTTCAAGGGGATGAAAAACTGTTTTTT